This T cell receptor beta chain was captured by sequencing in a study of blood T cell repertoires in COVID-19. Study in general: Some COVID-19 samples were acute and others convalescent; all came from the United States, Italy and Spain. The cDNA or gDNA used as material had been derived from T cells, B-cell-depleted T cells, or PBMCs.

As processed by the authors: It was from reference gene primer amplification that nucleated cell counts were estimated. Only in-frame clones appear in the TCRdb table, and some are missing; sequencing was by immunoSEQ multiplex PCR. The DNA was the basis for D and trimming; V, J and clone size are from that table. The data contain a few hundred thousand clones, about 85% of them singletons. The TCR comes from a man younger than 30 with active or convalescent COVID-19. Sequencing was carried out using peripheral blood.

CDR3 nucleotides: TGTGCCAGCAGCGCGAGGGACAGGCCGTCTGGAAACACCATATATTTT. Residues: CASSARDRPSGNTIYF. This rearrangement joins TRBV9 to TRBJ1-3, with 8 bases identical to TRBD1. The CDR3 length is 16 residues. J was trimmed by 1 base and V by 3 bases; bases with no gene match: 6. The V gene's germline CDR1 is SGDLS and CDR2 YYNGEE.